This passage covers 24 T cell receptor beta chains from one sample sequenced in a study of technical replicates of blood from several donors. Profiled with immunoSEQ multiplex PCR; TCRdb holds only in-frame clones, not every one. The sample shows about 73,000 clones, 85% to 95% of them seen only once. Sequenced: T cells isolated from PBMCs. Source of these receptors: a human donor in good health.

This chain joins TRBV28 and TRBJ1-2; possibly TRBD1 for D (6 bases). Germline V gives CDR1 MDHEN, CDR2 SYDVKM. V lost 5 bases and J 7 bases, leaving 17 bases between the germline ends. This CDR3 region has 14 residues. CDR3 bases: TGTGCCAGCAGTCCCTCAATTAGGGGGGGTGGCTACACCTTC. Residues: CASSPSIRGGGYTF.

This chain links TRBV9 with TRBJ1-1; D unresolved. Germline CDR1 is SGDLS and CDR2 is YYNGEE. Trimming took off 0 bases at V and 8 bases at J, with 11 bases between the two ends. The CDR3 loop spans 13 amino acids. CDR3 bases: TGTGCCAGCAGCGTAGGCCCCTCACTGGAAGCTTTCTTT. Protein sequence: CASSVGPSLEAFF.

The V gene is TRBV7-9, the J gene TRBJ2-7, with 7 bases fitting TRBD1. CDR1 and CDR2 from the germline V gene are SEHNR and FQNEAQ (reference sequence). This CDR3 is built from 13 residues. Trimming at V came to 3 bases and at J to 2 bases, leaving 1 base not matched to a gene. The chain's CDR3 is CASSLDRTYEQYF. DNA for the CDR3: TGTGCCAGCAGCTTGGACAGGACCTACGAGCAGTACTTC.

V and J are TRBV7-9 and TRBJ2-1; 9 nucleotides align to TRBD2. V lost 0 bases and J lost 8; bases outside the gene matches: 2. The CDR3 is 14 amino acids. Germline V CDR1 and CDR2: SEHNR, FQNEAQ (reference sequence). Written as DNA, the CDR3 is TGTGCCAGCAGCTTAGCTGAGCGGGAGGATGAGCAGTTCTTC. Residues: CASSLAEREDEQFF.

V and J are TRBV4-1 and TRBJ2-1; the match to TRBD2 covers 13 bases. The V gene end was trimmed by 2 bases and the J gene end by 5 bases; junction bases not matched to a gene: 12. Germline V lookup: CDR1 MGHRA, CDR2 YSYEKL. The CDR3 has 19 residues. CDR3 in DNA: TGCGCCAGCAGCCAACCCCAGAGTACTAGCGGGAGGGTCGACAATGAGCAGTTCTTC. The encoded protein is CASSQPQSTSGRVDNEQFF.

In DNA form, the CDR3 reads TGCGCCAGCGGGACAGGTTTAAGCTTTCCCAAAAACATTCAGTACTTC. This encodes CASGTGLSFPKNIQYF. The chain is built from TRBV4-1 and TRBJ2-4; 8 bases match TRBD1. CDR3 length: 16 residues. From germline, CDR1 is MGHRA and CDR2 YSYEKL. Germline trimming cut 8 bases from V and 2 bases from J; bases unmatched to any gene: 11.

The chain couples TRBV10-3 to TRBJ2-1; 10 nucleotides match TRBD2. The V gene end was trimmed by 5 bases and the J gene end by 6 bases; junction bases not matched to a gene: 4. Germline assignment: CDR1 ENHRY and CDR2 SYGVKD. The CDR3 is 14 amino acids. The DNA for the CDR3 is TGTGCCATCAGTCTAGCGGGAGAGCCCAATGAGCAGTTCTTC. It codes for CAISLAGEPNEQFF.

The J gene is TRBJ2-3, the V gene TRBV19; D ambiguous. This CDR3 comprises 13 residues. Germline CDR1 is LNHDA and CDR2 is SQIVND (reference sequence). V dropped 5 bases and J dropped 2 bases, with 8 bases sitting between them. CDR3 coding DNA: TGTGCCAGTAGTCCTAAAAACACAGATACGCAGTATTTT. Amino acid sequence: CASSPKNTDTQYF. Full variable domain (rest looked up from reference TRBV19 and TRBJ2-3): DGGITQSPKYLFRKEGQNVTLSCEQNLNHDAMYWYRQDPGQGLRLIYYSQIVNDFQKGDIAEGYSVSREKKESFPLTVTSAQKNPTAFYLCASSPKNTDTQYFGPGTRLTVL.

This rearrangement joins TRBV5-4 to TRBJ2-5; D might be TRBD2 (6 bases). The CDR3 is made up of 12 amino acids. Looked up from germline, CDR1 is SGHNT and CDR2 is YYREEE (reference sequence). The germline V and J ends were trimmed by 4 bases and 9 bases, with 13 bases remaining between them. Here the CDR3 reads CASSRGGPPQYF. CDR3 nucleotide sequence: TGTGCCAGCAGCCGGGGAGGTCCGCCCCAGTACTTC. Drawing the rest from reference TRBV5-4 and TRBJ2-5, the complete variable domain is ETGVTQSPTHLIKTRGQQVTLRCSSQSGHNTVSWYQQALGQGPQFIFQYYREEENGRGNFPPRFSGLQFPNYSSELNVNALELDDSALYLCASSRGGPPQYFGPGTRLLVL.

The rearrangement links TRBV29-1 to TRBJ2-3; TRBD1 is a possible D gene (6 bases). The V gene's germline CDR1 is SQVTM and CDR2 ANQGSEA. V lost 5 bases to trimming and J lost 5 bases, with 14 bases between them. The CDR3 covers 13 residues. CDR3: CSVTTGTKDTQYF. The CDR3 coding sequence is TGCAGCGTTACGACAGGCACCAAAGATACGCAGTATTTT.

V usage is TRBV6-1 and J usage is TRBJ1-1; 8 bases align to TRBD1. The CDR3 is 15 residues long. Germline-derived CDR1 and CDR2 are MNHNS and SASEGT. Trimming removed 5 bases from V and 11 bases from J; junction bases left unmatched: 16. Written as DNA, the CDR3 is TGTGCCAGCAGTCCCGGACAGGGAAGGTGGCAAACGGCTTTCTTT. Protein: CASSPGQGRWQTAFF.

This clone was seen only a few times. The rearrangement uses TRBV6-1 and TRBJ1-3, with a weak D call TRBD1 (6 bases). Trimming took 2 bases from V and 2 from J, leaving 7 bases between them. Per germline, CDR1 MNHNS and CDR2 SASEGT. There are 14 residues in the CDR3. Here the CDR3 DNA reads TGTGCCAGCAGTGAAACAGGGACTGGAAACACCATATATTTT. It encodes CASSETGTGNTIYF.

The DNA for the CDR3 is TGTGCCAGCAGCCAGGGCCAGGGTGATACGCAGTATTTT. As protein: CASSQGQGDTQYF. The V gene is TRBV11-2, the J gene TRBJ2-3; TRBD1 might be the D (5 bases). V lost 5 bases and J lost 6, with 12 bases in between. The CDR3 is made up of 13 amino acids. Germline V gene data show CDR1 as SGHAT and CDR2 as FQNNGV.

The CDR3, as DNA: TGTGCCAGCAGCGGCCTACTAGCGGGAGTTTCTGATACGCAGTATTTT. Amino acids: CASSGLLAGVSDTQYF. This chain joins TRBV7-8 and TRBJ2-3; 11 nucleotides line up with TRBD2. Germline CDR1 and CDR2: SGHVS and FQNEAQ. The CDR3 contains 16 residues. J was trimmed by 6 bases and V by 5 bases; bases with no gene match: 10.

The chain is built from TRBV4-2 and TRBJ2-1, with 8 nucleotides matching TRBD2. The CDR3 loop spans 16 amino acids. Germline loops: CDR1 LGHNA, CDR2 YNFKEQ. With V trimmed by 2 bases and J by 3 bases, 6 bases remained unmatched. CDR3 amino acids: CASSQFGGAVYNEQFF. As DNA, the CDR3 is TGTGCCAGCAGCCAATTCGGGGGGGCGGTCTACAATGAGCAGTTCTTC.

The chain links TRBV27 to TRBJ2-3; D gene uncertain. CDR3 length equals 13 residues. The V gene's germline CDR1 is MNHEY and CDR2 SMNVEV (reference sequence). Trimming took 6 bases from V and 5 from J, leaving 12 bases between them. CDR3 sequence reads: CASRYSGIDTQYF. For the CDR3, the DNA is TGTGCCAGCAGATATTCAGGAATAGATACGCAGTATTTT.

The gene calls are TRBV25-1 and TRBJ1-1; D gene unclear. The length of the CDR3 is 13 residues. Trimming removed 2 bases at V and 1 base at J, with 5 bases between. From germline, CDR1 is MGHDK and CDR2 SYGVNS. CDR3 coding DNA: TGTGCCAGCAGTGAACCAGGGAACACTGAAGCTTTCTTT. Protein product: CASSEPGNTEAFF. The full variable domain, rest sourced from reference TRBV25-1 and TRBJ1-1, is EADIYQTPRYLVIGTGKKITLECSQTMGHDKMYWYQQDPGMELHLIHYSYGVNSTEKGDLSSESTVSRIRTEHFPLTLESARPSHTSQYLCASSEPGNTEAFFGQGTRLTVV.

The chain couples TRBV4-1 to TRBJ2-1; 10 bases fit TRBD2. Germline CDR1 is MGHRA and CDR2 is YSYEKL. The CDR3 is 16 residues long. V lost 4 bases and J lost 2; bases outside the gene matches: 5. The CDR3 loop is CASSRTSGEPYNEQFF. The DNA for the CDR3 is TGCGCCAGCAGCCGAACTAGCGGGGAACCCTACAATGAGCAGTTCTTC.

The gene calls are TRBV18 and TRBJ2-3; D not certain. V lost 2 bases and J 3 bases, leaving 12 bases between the germline ends. The germline gives CDR1 KGHSH, CDR2 LQKENI. CDR3 length: 15 amino acids. The CDR3 sequence: CASSPGRVLTDTQYF. The CDR3 region has the DNA TGTGCCAGCTCACCAGGTCGGGTTCTTACAGATACGCAGTATTTT.

J is TRBJ2-2 and V is TRBV11-3; D is unclear. Germline CDR1 and CDR2: SGHNT and YENEEA. The CDR3 loop spans 11 amino acids. V was shortened by 5 bases and J by 6 bases, with 4 bases between the two germline ends. Here the CDR3 reads CASSRAGELFF. The CDR3 DNA follows: TGTGCCAGCAGCCGAGCCGGGGAGCTGTTTTTT.

The chain is built from TRBV7-3 and TRBJ1-6; the D is unclear. The CDR3 length is 17 residues. Germline-derived CDR1 and CDR2 are SGHTA and FQGTGA. The V end lost 0 bases, the J end lost 8 bases, and 17 bases lay between the germline ends. In nucleotides, the CDR3 is TGTGCCAGCAGCTTAACCCCCAGACACTCCGGGGATTCACCCCTCCACTTT. Translating it yields CASSLTPRHSGDSPLHF. Full variable domain (rest looked up from reference TRBV7-3 and TRBJ1-6): GAGVSQTPSNKVTEKGKYVELRCDPISGHTALYWYRQSLGQGPEFLIYFQGTGAADDSGLPNDRFFAVRPEGSVSTLKIQRTERGDSAVYLCASSLTPRHSGDSPLHFGNGTRLTVT.

V and J are TRBV30 and TRBJ2-5; the D is unclear. CDR3 length equals 14 residues. The V and J ends lost 2 bases and 1 base respectively, with 11 bases between them. Germline V gene sequence: CDR1 GTSNPN, CDR2 SVGIG (reference sequence). The CDR3 DNA follows: TGTGCCTGGAGTTTGGCAGAATCCCAAGAGACCCAGTACTTC. As protein: CAWSLAESQETQYF.

J is TRBJ1-4 and V is TRBV19; no definite D call. The CDR3 consists of 14 residues. CDR1 LNHDA and CDR2 SQIVND come from the germline V gene (reference sequence). Trimming removed 6 bases at V and 7 bases at J, with 15 bases between. CDR3 nucleotides: TGTGCCAGTAGCTACCGGGAAAGCGGTGAAAAACTGTTTTTT. It yields the protein CASSYRESGEKLFF.

This clone appeared a single time. This rearrangement joins TRBV4-2 to TRBJ1-6, with no clear D. This CDR3 comprises 16 residues. V lost 1 base to trimming and J lost 1 base, with 8 bases between them. Germline V gene lookup returns CDR1 LGHNA and CDR2 YNFKEQ. The CDR3 spells CASSQGLESYNSPLHF. In DNA, the CDR3 is TGTGCCAGCAGCCAAGGATTAGAGTCCTATAATTCACCCCTCCACTTT.